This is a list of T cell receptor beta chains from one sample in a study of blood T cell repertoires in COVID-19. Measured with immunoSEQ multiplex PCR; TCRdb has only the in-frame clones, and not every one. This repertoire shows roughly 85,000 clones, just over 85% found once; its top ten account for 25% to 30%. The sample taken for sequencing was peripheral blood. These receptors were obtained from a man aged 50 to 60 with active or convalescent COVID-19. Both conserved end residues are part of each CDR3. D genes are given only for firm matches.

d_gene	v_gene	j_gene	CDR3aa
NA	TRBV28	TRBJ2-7	CASIKGGGGYEQYF
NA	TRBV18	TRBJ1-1	CASSVTANTEAFF
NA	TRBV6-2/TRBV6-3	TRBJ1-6	CASSYGTRRLNSPLHF
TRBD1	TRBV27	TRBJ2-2	CASSKYRDRGQVGVNTGELFF
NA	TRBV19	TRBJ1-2	CASSIRVPDGYTF
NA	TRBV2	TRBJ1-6	CARRKSTALNSPLHF
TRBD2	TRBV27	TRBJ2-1	CASRPLAGESYNEQFF
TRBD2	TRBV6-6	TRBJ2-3	CASSYPGGADTQYF
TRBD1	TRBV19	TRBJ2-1	CASKGQGPQGAEQFF
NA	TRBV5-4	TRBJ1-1	CASSRSGGMNTEAFF
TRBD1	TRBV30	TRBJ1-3	CAWSRGLGNTIYF
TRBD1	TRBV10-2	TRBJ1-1	CASSEDRVVFF
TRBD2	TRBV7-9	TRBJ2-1	CASSTPGLENEQFF
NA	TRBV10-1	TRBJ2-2	CASSDTGGDTGELFF
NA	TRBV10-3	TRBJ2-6	CAISKGDSSSGANVLTF
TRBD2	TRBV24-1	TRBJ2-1	CATSGTSGRSYNEQFF
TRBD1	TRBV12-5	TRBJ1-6	CASGPGQGNSPLHF
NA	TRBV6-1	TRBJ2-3	CASSDRLGWGEDTQYF
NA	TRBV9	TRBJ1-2	CASSVVSNYGYTF
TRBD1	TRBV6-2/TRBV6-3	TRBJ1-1	CASSWGQGTEAFF
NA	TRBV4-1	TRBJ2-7	CASSQDVAPYEQYF
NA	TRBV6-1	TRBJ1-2	CASSEEVREGFGYTF
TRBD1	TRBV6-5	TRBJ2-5	CASSYDREETQYF
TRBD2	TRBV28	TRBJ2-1	CASMAGGRYNEQFF
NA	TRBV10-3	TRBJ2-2	CAISVGGVDTGELFF
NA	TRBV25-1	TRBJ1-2	CASSEYNRAFYGYTF
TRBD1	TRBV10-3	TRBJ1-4	CAISRDRGRSNEKLFF
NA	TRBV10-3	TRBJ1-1	CAISVRGENTEAFF
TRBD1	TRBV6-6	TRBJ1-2	CASIMTGADNYGYTF